A single sample gave rise to the 6 T cell receptor beta chains below, sequenced in a study of metastatic and nonmetastatic thyroid tumors (dated by TCRdb to the early 2020s). No treatment had been received by any patient before thyroid surgery. Libraries were built with PCR. The data were produced on an Illumina HiSeq 4000. TCRdb reanalyzed the raw reads on its own, using fastp at Q25 for trimming and MiXCR for clone calling, and kept in-frame beta chains. The sample yields tens of thousands of clones; roughly 24% were counted once. The leading ten clones occupy roughly 18% of the sample. Sequencing was performed on blood. The receptors were gathered from a male donor with papillary thyroid cancer or a benign thyroid nodule (not recorded which). Some clones in this sample may be carry-over from other donors' samples.

This clone was seen repeatedly, ten times or more. The V gene is TRBV28, the J gene TRBJ1-5; tentatively, D is TRBD1 (6 bases). V was cut by 1 base and J by 2 bases, with 12 bases left in between. The CDR3 is 16 residues long. Germline assignment: CDR1 MDHEN and CDR2 SYDVKM. The CDR3 DNA is TGTGCCAGCAGTTTATCGTTCCCAGGGGGCAATCAGCCCCAGCATTTT. It codes for CASSLSFPGGNQPQHF.

The gene calls are TRBV12-3 or TRBV12-4 and TRBJ1-2; 10 bases map to TRBD1. CDR3 size: 14 residues. With V trimmed by 2 bases and J by 8 bases, 5 bases remained unmatched. The CDR3 sequence: CASSLPGQGYGYTF. In DNA, the CDR3 is TGTGCCAGCAGTTTACCGGGACAGGGGTACGGCTACACCTTC.

This clone is deemed medium-sized (0.01 to 0.1%). This chain joins TRBV7-2 and TRBJ2-1; D is possibly TRBD2 (6 bases). The CDR3 runs to 16 residues. Germline V gene lookup returns CDR1 SGHTA and CDR2 FQGNSA. V was clipped by 5 bases and J by 6 bases, with 20 bases between them. CDR3 region: CASSLSPTGVFNEQFF. Written as DNA, the CDR3 is TGTGCCAGCAGCCTGAGCCCAACGGGAGTTTTCAATGAGCAGTTCTTC.

The V call is TRBV7-9, the J call TRBJ2-1; 8 bases are a match to TRBD2. CDR3 length: 15 amino acids. CDR1 is SEHNR and CDR2 is FQNEAQ in the germline V gene (reference sequence). J was trimmed by 0 bases and V by 8 bases; bases with no gene match: 6. The CDR3 reads CASRGGPSSYNEQFF. DNA of the CDR3: TGTGCCAGCCGGGGGGGACCAAGCTCCTACAATGAGCAGTTCTTC.

Ten or more counts support this clone. The genes are TRBV7-6 and TRBJ2-3, with 12 bases lining up with TRBD2. The CDR3 covers 16 residues. V lost 3 bases, J lost 2 bases, and 3 bases stayed unmatched. Germline CDR1 SGHVS, CDR2 FNYEAQ. The CDR3 reads CASSLGLAGNTDTQYF. CDR3 in DNA: TGTGCCAGCAGCTTGGGACTAGCGGGCAACACAGATACGCAGTATTTT.

This clone was detected ten times or more. J is TRBJ2-5 and V is TRBV5-6, with TRBD2 matching 7 bases. CDR1 is SGHDT, CDR2 YYEEEE, per germline. Trimming cost V 7 bases and J 2 bases; bases outside gene matches: 8. This CDR3 comprises 14 residues. This CDR3 is CASLPGLRQETQYF. The CDR3 coding sequence is TGTGCCAGCCTTCCGGGACTAAGACAAGAGACCCAGTACTTC.